This T cell receptor beta chain comes out of a study of blood T cell repertoires in COVID-19. As processed by the authors: Using reference gene primer amplification, nucleated cell counts were estimated. Assay: immunoSEQ multiplex PCR; the TCRdb copy retains only in-frame clones and omits some. V and J calls and clone size are given by that table; D and trimming were obtained from the DNA. This sample yields 50,000 to 65,000 clones, of which more than 85% are seen a single time; approximately 3% belongs to the top ten. This CDR3 has 14 residues. Germline V gene lookup returns CDR1 SNHLY and CDR2 FYNNEI. Trimming removed 6 bases from V and 9 bases from J; junction bases left unmatched: 7.

The specimen was peripheral blood. The clonotype comes from a man in his fifties with acute or convalescent COVID-19. V usage is TRBV2 and J usage is TRBJ1-6; the match to TRBD1 covers 8 bases. The CDR3 reads CASSGRQGTSPLHF. The CDR3 bases are TGTGCCAGCAGCGGACGACAGGGGACTTCACCCCTCCACTTT.